Shown below are 19 T cell receptor beta chains from a single sample sequenced in a study of T cells after posttransplantation cyclophosphamide. Libraries were prepared by immunoSEQ multiplex PCR; TCRdb keeps only in-frame clonotypes and omits some of them. The sample contains fewer than 40,000 clones, none of them singletons. Sequenced: PBMCs. These receptors all come from a woman aged 45-65 years in good health and a related stem cell transplant donor.

This clone was counted ten times or more. V and J are TRBV25-1 and TRBJ1-4, with D possibly matching TRBD1 (6 bases). Germline V CDR1 and CDR2: MGHDK, SYGVNS. Deletions cut 4 bases from V and 0 bases from J, with 15 bases between. The CDR3 consists of 17 residues. CDR3 bases: TGTGCCAGCAGTGGCCCCCGGACAGATGCAACTAATGAAAAACTGTTTTTT. Protein product: CASSGPRTDATNEKLFF.

The table lists this clone with many counts. This chain uses TRBV18 with TRBJ2-5; 8 bases align to TRBD2. The CDR3 totals 15 residues. CDR1 is KGHSH, CDR2 LQKENI, per germline. J gave up 5 bases and V 8 bases, and 13 bases lay outside the gene matches. The CDR3: CASHSMAGGEETQYF. The CDR3 nucleotides are TGTGCCAGCCACTCAATGGCGGGGGGTGAGGAGACCCAGTACTTC.

The sample holds many counts of this clone. The V call is TRBV7-2, the J call TRBJ1-4, with 9 bases lining up with TRBD1. With 5 bases clipped from V and 10 bases from J, the junction kept 8 bases outside the gene matches. The CDR3 sequence is 14 residues long. CDR1 is SGHTA, CDR2 FQGNSA, per germline. CDR3 amino acids: CASSPGDREGKLFF. CDR3 nucleotides: TGTGCCAGCAGCCCTGGGGACAGGGAGGGAAAACTGTTTTTT.

This clone was detected many times. J is TRBJ2-7 and V is TRBV19; a weak D match, TRBD1 (6 bases). Trimming took off 2 bases at V and 5 bases at J, with 13 bases between the two ends. Germline loops: CDR1 LNHDA, CDR2 SQIVND (reference sequence). The CDR3 sequence is 14 residues long. DNA for the CDR3: TGTGCCAGTAGTATACGACAGGAGTCCGACGAGCAGTACTTC. It yields the protein CASSIRQESDEQYF.

This clone has at least ten counts. The chain is built from TRBV18 and TRBJ1-4, with 7 bases matching TRBD1. Germline V CDR1 and CDR2: KGHSH, LQKENI. Trimming removed 5 bases from V and 3 bases from J; junction bases left unmatched: 6. This CDR3 has 15 residues. The CDR3 protein is CASSSGQAANEKLFF. The CDR3 bases are TGTGCCAGCTCATCAGGACAGGCTGCTAATGAAAAACTGTTTTTT.

This clone was counted only a few times. The rearrangement joins TRBV27 to TRBJ1-1; D is possibly TRBD1 (5 bases). Deletions cut 4 bases from V and 1 base from J, with 10 bases between. CDR1 and CDR2 from the germline V gene are MNHEY and SMNVEV (reference sequence). The CDR3 is 14 residues long. The CDR3 coding sequence is TGTGCCAGCAGTTCGAGGACAAGGAACACTGAAGCTTTCTTT. Translating gives CASSSRTRNTEAFF.

This clone has at least ten counts. This chain joins TRBV7-9 and TRBJ1-1; tentative D call: TRBD1 (6 bases). This CDR3 has 15 residues. The ends were cut back, 2 bases at V and 1 base at J, with 11 bases in the middle. CDR1 SEHNR and CDR2 FQNEAQ come from the germline V gene (reference sequence). CDR3 DNA: TGTGCCAGCAGCTTACTCAGGGGAACGAACACTGAAGCTTTCTTT. It specifies CASSLLRGTNTEAFF.

At least ten counts were recorded for this clone. The chain joins TRBV7-2 to TRBJ1-5; no reliable D call. V dropped 2 bases and J dropped 7 bases, with 9 bases sitting between them. This CDR3 has 13 residues. The germline CDR1 and CDR2 sequences are SGHTA and FQGNSA. As DNA, the CDR3 is TGTGCCAGCAGCTTACGGTCGGGACAGCCCCAGCATTTT. This encodes CASSLRSGQPQHF.

This clone was detected ten times or more. CDR3: CASSSAGVGTTEAFF. The CDR3 region has the DNA TGTGCCAGCAGTTCCGCAGGGGTAGGAACGACTGAAGCTTTCTTT. The rearrangement links TRBV28 to TRBJ1-1, with a tentative D call TRBD1 (6 bases). Germline lookup yields CDR1 MDHEN and CDR2 SYDVKM. The V end lost 4 bases, the J end lost 5 bases, and 17 bases lay between the germline ends. This CDR3 has 15 amino acids.

This clone was seen repeatedly, ten times or more. The genes are TRBV5-4 and TRBJ1-1, with 7 bases identical to TRBD1. V gave up 0 bases and J gave up 2 bases; unmatched junction bases: 16. The CDR3 extends over 19 amino acids. Looked up from germline, CDR1 is SGHNT and CDR2 is YYREEE (reference sequence). This CDR3 reads CASSLVPGRGFLGNTEAFF. The CDR3 nucleotides read TGTGCCAGCAGCTTGGTACCGGGCAGGGGGTTCCTGGGAAACACTGAAGCTTTCTTT.

At least ten counts were recorded for this clone. The chain is built from TRBV18 and TRBJ1-1, with 7 bases that match TRBD1. Germline values: CDR1 KGHSH, CDR2 LQKENI. J gave up 1 base and V 3 bases, and 17 bases lay outside the gene matches. The CDR3 is made up of 19 amino acids. CDR3 DNA: TGTGCCAGCTCACCGCTTAGGGGGCGGGTAACGAGGGGGAACACTGAAGCTTTCTTT. This translates into CASSPLRGRVTRGNTEAFF.

This clone was counted at least ten times. The chain has TRBV9 and TRBJ2-7; 8 bases match TRBD2. V gave up 4 bases and J gave up 11 bases; unmatched junction bases: 17. This CDR3 is built from 15 residues. Germline CDR1 and CDR2: SGDLS and YYNGEE. For the CDR3, the DNA is TGTGCCAGCAGCCCCAGTCTTGCGGGGGGTCGGGAAAAGTACTTC. It yields the protein CASSPSLAGGREKYF.

There are many counts of this clone. This sequence joins TRBV30 and TRBJ1-4; 10 positions agree with TRBD1. The V gene's germline CDR1 is GTSNPN and CDR2 SVGIG (reference sequence). The CDR3 loop spans 16 amino acids. The trim removed 2 bases at V and 8 bases at J, leaving 11 bases unmatched. CDR3 protein: CAWSPDRGLEKEKLFF. CDR3 DNA: TGTGCCTGGAGTCCTGACAGGGGGCTAGAAAAGGAAAAACTGTTTTTT.

The table lists this clone with many counts. The chain links TRBV21-1 to TRBJ1-1; the table's D call TRBD1 went unverified against the DNA. TRBV21-1 represents a pseudogene. This CDR3 comprises 17 residues. The CDR3 reads CASSHGNQGALDTEAFF. In DNA form, the CDR3 reads TGTGCCAGCAGCCATGGGAATCAGGGTGCCTTGGACACTGAAGCTTTCTTT.

The V gene is TRBV25-1, the J gene TRBJ2-3; 7 bases align to TRBD2. The CDR3 is 15 residues long. The germline gives CDR1 MGHDK, CDR2 SYGVNS. V lost 1 base and J lost 2; bases outside the gene matches: 3. The CDR3 region has the DNA TGTGCCAGCAGTGAATCCGGGGGGTCCACAGATACGCAGTATTTT. Protein sequence: CASSESGGSTDTQYF.

This clone was seen repeatedly, ten times or more. The chain combines TRBV25-1 with TRBJ1-6; D is uncertain. V lost 10 bases to trimming and J lost 10 bases, with 20 bases between them. Germline CDR1 is MGHDK and CDR2 is SYGVNS. The CDR3 totals 14 residues. CDR3 residues: CATSLGGVQSPLHF. Here the CDR3 DNA reads TGTGCCACCTCTCTCGGTGGTGTTCAATCACCCCTCCACTTT.

This clone was observed many times. This chain connects TRBV7-9 to TRBJ1-5, with unresolved D. This CDR3 comprises 15 residues. Germline V gives CDR1 SEHNR, CDR2 FQNEAQ (reference sequence). Trimming took 0 bases from V and 4 from J, leaving 10 bases between them. The CDR3 is CASSLARDGNQPQHF. In DNA, the CDR3 is TGTGCCAGCAGCTTAGCGCGGGATGGGAATCAGCCCCAGCATTTT.

There are many counts of this clone. The J gene is TRBJ1-5, the V gene TRBV30; D gene unclear. Trimming left V 1 base short and J 4 bases short, with 8 bases between. The CDR3 covers 13 residues. Germline CDR1 reads GTSNPN; CDR2 reads SVGIG (reference sequence). The CDR3 region is CAWSAGINQPQHF. The CDR3 DNA follows: TGTGCCTGGAGTGCGGGGATAAATCAGCCCCAGCATTTT. Together with reference TRBV30 and TRBJ1-5, the CDR3 gives the full variable domain: SQTIHQWPATLVQPVGSPLSLECTVEGTSNPNLYWYRQAAGRGLQLLFYSVGIGQISSEVPQNLSASRPQDRQFILSSKKLLLSDSGFYLCAWSAGINQPQHFGDGTRLSIL.

This clone was seen ten or more times. Other DNA variants within this sample encode the same CDR3. The CDR3 DNA reads as TGCGCCAGCAGCTCGGGATCCGGGGGCACTGAAGCTTTCTTT. Its translation is CASSSGSGGTEAFF. The chain uses TRBV5-1 and TRBJ1-1; weak D call: TRBD1 (5 bases). V lost 3 bases and J lost 4, with 13 bases in between. Germline-derived CDR1 and CDR2 are SGHRS and YFSETQ. The CDR3 spans 14 residues.